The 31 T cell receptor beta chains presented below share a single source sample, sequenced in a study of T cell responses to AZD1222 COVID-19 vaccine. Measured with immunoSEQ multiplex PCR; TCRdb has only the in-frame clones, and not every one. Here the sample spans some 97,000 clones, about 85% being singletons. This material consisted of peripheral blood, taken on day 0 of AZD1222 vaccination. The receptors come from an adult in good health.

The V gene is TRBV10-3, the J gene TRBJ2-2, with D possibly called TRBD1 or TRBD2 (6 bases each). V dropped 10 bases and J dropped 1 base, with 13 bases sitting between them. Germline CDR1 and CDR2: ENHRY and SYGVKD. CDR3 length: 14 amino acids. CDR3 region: CATKGGQNTGELFF. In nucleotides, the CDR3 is TGTGCCACCAAGGGGGGACAGAACACCGGGGAGCTGTTTTTT.

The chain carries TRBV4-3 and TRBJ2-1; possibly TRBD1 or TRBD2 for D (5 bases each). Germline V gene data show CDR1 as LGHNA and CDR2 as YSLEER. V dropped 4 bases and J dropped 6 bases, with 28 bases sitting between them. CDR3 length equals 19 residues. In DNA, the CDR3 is TGCGCCAGCAGCCCTGGGAGAGGGGTTTGGACCGGGATCCCCAATGAGCAGTTCTTC. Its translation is CASSPGRGVWTGIPNEQFF.

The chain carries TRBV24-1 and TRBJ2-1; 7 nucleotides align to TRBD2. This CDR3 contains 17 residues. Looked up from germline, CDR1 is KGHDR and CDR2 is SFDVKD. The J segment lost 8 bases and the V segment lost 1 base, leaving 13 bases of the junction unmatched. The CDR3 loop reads CATSDFGVRGSLDEQFF. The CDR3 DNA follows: TGTGCCACCAGTGATTTTGGAGTTCGCGGGAGTTTGGATGAGCAGTTCTTC.

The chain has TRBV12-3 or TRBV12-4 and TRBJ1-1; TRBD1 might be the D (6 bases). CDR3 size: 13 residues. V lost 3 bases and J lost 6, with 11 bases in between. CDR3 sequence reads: CASSFYRDPEAFF. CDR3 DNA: TGTGCCAGCAGTTTTTACAGGGACCCTGAAGCTTTCTTT.

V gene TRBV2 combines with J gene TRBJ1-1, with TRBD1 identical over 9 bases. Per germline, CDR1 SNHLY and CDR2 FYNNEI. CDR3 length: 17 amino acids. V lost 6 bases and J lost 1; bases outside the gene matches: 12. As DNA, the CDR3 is TGTGCCAGCAGGGGGGGACAGGGTAGAGCCGCGAACACTGAAGCTTTCTTT. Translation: CASRGGQGRAANTEAFF. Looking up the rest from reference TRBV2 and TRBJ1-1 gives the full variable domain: EPEVTQTPSHQVTQMGQEVILRCVPISNHLYFYWYRQILGQKVEFLVSFYNNEISEKSEIFDDQFSVERPDGSNFTLKIRSTKLEDSAMYFCASRGGQGRAANTEAFFGQGTRLTVV.

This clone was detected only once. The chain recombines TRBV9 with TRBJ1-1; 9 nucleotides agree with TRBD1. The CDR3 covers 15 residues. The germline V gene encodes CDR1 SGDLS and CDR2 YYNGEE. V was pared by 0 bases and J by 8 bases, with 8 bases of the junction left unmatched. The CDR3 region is CASSVGQLTGGEAFF. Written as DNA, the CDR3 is TGTGCCAGCAGCGTAGGTCAACTAACAGGGGGCGAAGCTTTCTTT.

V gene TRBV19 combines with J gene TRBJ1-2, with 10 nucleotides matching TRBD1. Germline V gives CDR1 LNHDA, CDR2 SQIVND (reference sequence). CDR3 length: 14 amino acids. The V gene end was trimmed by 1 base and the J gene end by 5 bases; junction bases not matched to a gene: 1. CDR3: CASSIGGQGYGYTF. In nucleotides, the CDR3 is TGTGCCAGTAGTATAGGGGGACAGGGGTATGGCTACACCTTC.

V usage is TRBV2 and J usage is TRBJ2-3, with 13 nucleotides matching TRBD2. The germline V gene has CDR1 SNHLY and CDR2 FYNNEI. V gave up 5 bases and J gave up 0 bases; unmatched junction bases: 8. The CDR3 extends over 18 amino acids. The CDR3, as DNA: TGTGCCAGCAGTCGACTAGCGGGAGGCTCGACTAGCACAGATACGCAGTATTTT. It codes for CASSRLAGGSTSTDTQYF. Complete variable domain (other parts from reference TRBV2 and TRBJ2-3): EPEVTQTPSHQVTQMGQEVILRCVPISNHLYFYWYRQILGQKVEFLVSFYNNEISEKSEIFDDQFSVERPDGSNFTLKIRSTKLEDSAMYFCASSRLAGGSTSTDTQYFGPGTRLTVL.

In DNA form, the CDR3 reads TGCAGCGTTGAAGATCGGGGCAGGGCCGCCGCTTCGAACACCATATATTTT. Translated: CSVEDRGRAAASNTIYF. The rearrangement uses TRBV29-1 and TRBJ1-3; perhaps TRBD1 as D (5 bases). The CDR3 contains 17 residues. The V gene lost 0 bases and the J gene lost 7 bases, with 22 bases spanning the gap. The germline V gene has CDR1 SQVTM and CDR2 ANQGSEA.

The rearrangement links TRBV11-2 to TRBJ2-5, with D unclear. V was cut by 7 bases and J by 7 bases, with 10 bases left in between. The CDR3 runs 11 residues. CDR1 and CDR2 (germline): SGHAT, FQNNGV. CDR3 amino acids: CASTAQRTQYF. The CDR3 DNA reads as TGTGCCAGCACCGCCCAGAGGACCCAGTACTTC.

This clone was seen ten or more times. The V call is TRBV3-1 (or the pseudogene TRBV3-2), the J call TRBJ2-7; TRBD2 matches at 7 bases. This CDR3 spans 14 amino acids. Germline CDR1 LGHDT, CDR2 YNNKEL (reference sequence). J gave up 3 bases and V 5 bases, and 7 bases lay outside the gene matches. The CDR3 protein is CASSVASGSYEQYF. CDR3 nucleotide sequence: TGTGCCAGCAGCGTCGCTAGCGGCAGCTACGAGCAGTACTTC.

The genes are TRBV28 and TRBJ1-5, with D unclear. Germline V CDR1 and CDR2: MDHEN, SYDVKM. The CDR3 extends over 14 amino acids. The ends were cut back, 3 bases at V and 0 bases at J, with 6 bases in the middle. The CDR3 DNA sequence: TGTGCCAGCAGTTTCGGCCTTAGCAATCAGCCCCAGCATTTT. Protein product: CASSFGLSNQPQHF.

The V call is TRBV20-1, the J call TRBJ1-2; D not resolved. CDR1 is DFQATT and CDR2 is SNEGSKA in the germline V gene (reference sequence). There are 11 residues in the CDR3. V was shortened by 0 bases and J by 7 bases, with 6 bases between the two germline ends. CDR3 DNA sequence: TGCAGTGCTAGAGATCAGCTTGGCTACACCTTC. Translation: CSARDQLGYTF.

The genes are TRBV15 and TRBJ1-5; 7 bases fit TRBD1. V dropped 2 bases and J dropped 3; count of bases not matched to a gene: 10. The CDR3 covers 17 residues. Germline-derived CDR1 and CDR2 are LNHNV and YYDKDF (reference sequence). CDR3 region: CATSRRQGNALNQPQHF. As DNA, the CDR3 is TGTGCCACCAGCAGACGACAGGGAAATGCACTCAATCAGCCCCAGCATTTT.

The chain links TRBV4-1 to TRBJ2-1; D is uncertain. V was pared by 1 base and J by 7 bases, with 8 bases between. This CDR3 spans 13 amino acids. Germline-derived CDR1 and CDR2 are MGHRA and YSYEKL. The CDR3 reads CASSQGLRNEQFF. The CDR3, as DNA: TGCGCCAGCAGCCAAGGGCTACGGAATGAGCAGTTCTTC.

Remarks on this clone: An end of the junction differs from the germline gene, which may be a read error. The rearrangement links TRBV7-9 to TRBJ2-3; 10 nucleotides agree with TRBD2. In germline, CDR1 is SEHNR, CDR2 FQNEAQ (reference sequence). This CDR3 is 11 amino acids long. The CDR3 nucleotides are TGTGCCAGCAGCTTAATTGGGACTAGCGTTTGG. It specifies CASSLIGTSVW.

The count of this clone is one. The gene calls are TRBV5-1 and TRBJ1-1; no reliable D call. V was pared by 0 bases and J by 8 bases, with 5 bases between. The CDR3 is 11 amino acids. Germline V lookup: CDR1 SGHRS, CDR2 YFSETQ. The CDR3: CASSLGAEAFF. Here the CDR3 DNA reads TGCGCCAGCAGCTTGGGGGCCGAAGCTTTCTTT. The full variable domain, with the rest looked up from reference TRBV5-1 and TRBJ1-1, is KAGVTQTPRYLIKTRGQQVTLSCSPISGHRSVSWYQQTPGQGLQFLFEYFSETQRNKGNFPGRFSGRQFSNSRSEMNVSTLELGDSALYLCASSLGAEAFFGQGTRLTVV.

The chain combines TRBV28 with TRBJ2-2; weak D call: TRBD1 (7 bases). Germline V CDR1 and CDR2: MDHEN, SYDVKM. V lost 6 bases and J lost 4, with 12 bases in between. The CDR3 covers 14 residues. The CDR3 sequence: CASSRGTFTGELFF. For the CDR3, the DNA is TGTGCCAGCAGCAGGGGGACTTTCACCGGGGAGCTGTTTTTT.

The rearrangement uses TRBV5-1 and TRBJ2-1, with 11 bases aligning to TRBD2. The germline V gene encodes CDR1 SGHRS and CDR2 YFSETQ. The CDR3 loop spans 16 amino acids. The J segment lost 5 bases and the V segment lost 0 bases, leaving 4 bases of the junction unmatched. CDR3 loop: CASSLDLAGGNNEQFF. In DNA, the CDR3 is TGCGCCAGCAGCTTGGATCTAGCGGGAGGCAACAATGAGCAGTTCTTC.

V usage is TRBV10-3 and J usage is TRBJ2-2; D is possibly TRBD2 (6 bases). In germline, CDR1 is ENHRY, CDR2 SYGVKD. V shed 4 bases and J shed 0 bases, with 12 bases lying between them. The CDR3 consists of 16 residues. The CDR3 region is CAISGVSGANTGELFF. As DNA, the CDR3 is TGTGCCATCAGTGGGGTTAGCGGTGCGAACACCGGGGAGCTGTTTTTT.

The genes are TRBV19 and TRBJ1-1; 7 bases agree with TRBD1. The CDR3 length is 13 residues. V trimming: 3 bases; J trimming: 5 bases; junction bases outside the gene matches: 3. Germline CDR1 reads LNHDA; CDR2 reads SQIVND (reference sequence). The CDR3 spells CASSITGETEAFF. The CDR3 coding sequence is TGTGCCAGTAGTATTACAGGGGAAACTGAAGCTTTCTTT.

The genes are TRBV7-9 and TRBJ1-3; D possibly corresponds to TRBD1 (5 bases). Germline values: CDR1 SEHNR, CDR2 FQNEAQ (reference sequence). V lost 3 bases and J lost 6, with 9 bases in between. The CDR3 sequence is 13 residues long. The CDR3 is CASSFRGTNTIYF. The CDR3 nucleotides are TGTGCCAGCAGCTTTCGGGGGACAAACACCATATATTTT.

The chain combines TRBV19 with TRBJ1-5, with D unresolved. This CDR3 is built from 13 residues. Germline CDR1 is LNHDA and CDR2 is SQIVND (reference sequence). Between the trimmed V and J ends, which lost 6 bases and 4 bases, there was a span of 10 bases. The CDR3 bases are TGTGCCAGTAGCAGTGCAGCTAATCAGCCCCAGCATTTT. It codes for CASSSAANQPQHF.

DNA for the CDR3: TGTGCCAGCAGCTTAGGGTTGATGGACGAGCAGTACTTC. Amino acid sequence: CASSLGLMDEQYF. The rearrangement links TRBV11-2 to TRBJ2-7, with no clear D. The ends were cut back, 1 base at V and 5 bases at J, with 9 bases in the middle. The germline CDR1 and CDR2 sequences are SGHAT and FQNNGV. The CDR3 is 13 residues long.

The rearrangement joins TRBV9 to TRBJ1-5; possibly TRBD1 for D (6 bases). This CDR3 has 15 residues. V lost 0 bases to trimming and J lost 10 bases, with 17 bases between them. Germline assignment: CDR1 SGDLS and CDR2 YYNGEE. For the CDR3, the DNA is TGTGCCAGCAGCGTAGACGGCTGGGGGCTACAACCCCAGCATTTT. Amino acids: CASSVDGWGLQPQHF.

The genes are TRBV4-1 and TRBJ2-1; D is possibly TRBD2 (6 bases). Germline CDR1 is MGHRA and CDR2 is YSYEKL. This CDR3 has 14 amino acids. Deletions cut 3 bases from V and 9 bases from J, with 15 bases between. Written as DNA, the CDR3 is TGCGCCAGCAGCCAGATGGGTACTAGCTTTGAGCAGTTCTTC. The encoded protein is CASSQMGTSFEQFF.

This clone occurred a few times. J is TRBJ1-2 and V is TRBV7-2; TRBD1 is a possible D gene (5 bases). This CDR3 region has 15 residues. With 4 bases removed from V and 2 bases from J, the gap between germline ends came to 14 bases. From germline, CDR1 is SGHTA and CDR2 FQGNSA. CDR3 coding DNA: TGTGCCAGCAGCTCCCCCAGCGGGGGAAACTATGGCTACACCTTC. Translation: CASSSPSGGNYGYTF.

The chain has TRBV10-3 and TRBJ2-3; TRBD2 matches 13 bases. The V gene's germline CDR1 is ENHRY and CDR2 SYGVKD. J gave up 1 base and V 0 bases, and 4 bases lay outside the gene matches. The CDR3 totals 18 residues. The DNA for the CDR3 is TGTGCCATCAGTGAGTCCTCCGGACTAGCGGGAGGCACAGATACGCAGTATTTT. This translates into CAISESSGLAGGTDTQYF.

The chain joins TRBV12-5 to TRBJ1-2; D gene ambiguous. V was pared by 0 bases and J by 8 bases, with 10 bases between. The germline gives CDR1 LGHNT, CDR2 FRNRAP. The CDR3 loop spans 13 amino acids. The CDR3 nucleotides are TGTGCTAGTGGTTTGGTAATAGGGCAAGGCTACACCTTC. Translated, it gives CASGLVIGQGYTF.

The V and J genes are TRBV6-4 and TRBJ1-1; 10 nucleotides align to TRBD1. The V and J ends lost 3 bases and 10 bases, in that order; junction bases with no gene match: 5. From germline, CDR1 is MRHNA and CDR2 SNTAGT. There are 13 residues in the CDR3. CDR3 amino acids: CASSEQDRGRAFF. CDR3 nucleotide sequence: TGTGCCAGCAGTGAACAAGACAGGGGGCGAGCTTTCTTT.

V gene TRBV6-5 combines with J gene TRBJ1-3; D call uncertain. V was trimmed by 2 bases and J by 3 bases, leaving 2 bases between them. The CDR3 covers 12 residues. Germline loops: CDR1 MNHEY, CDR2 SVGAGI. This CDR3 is CASSYLGNTIYF. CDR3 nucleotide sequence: TGTGCCAGCAGTTACCTTGGAAACACCATATATTTT.